This is a list of T cell receptor beta chains from one sample in a study of CD8+ T cells in alopecia areata. Sequencing used immunoSEQ multiplex PCR; TCRdb keeps in-frame clones, though not all of them. Found here are about 150,000 clones, less than 70% of them singletons; the top ten hold 15%. Source: CD8+ T cells sorted from blood, taken at week 4, from a patient treated with tofacitinib. Source of these receptors: a human donor with alopecia areata. CDR3s include the opening cysteine and the closing phenylalanine or tryptophan. The order of the fields is clone size, V gene, J gene, D gene, CDR3 DNA, CDR3 protein. A D gene is named only where the DNA matches it firmly. Only some rows state a clone size, as once, few, many or a class for expanded clones.

clone size: NA
V gene: TRBV4-3
J gene: TRBJ2-1
D gene: NA
CDR3 DNA: TGCGCCAGCAGCCAAGATGAGTTGGGGAATGAGCAGTTCTTC
CDR3 protein: CASSQDELGNEQFF

clone size: NA
V gene: TRBV11-2
J gene: TRBJ2-2
D gene: NA
CDR3 DNA: TGTGCCAGCAGCTTAGTAGCGAGGAACACCGGGGAGCTGTTTTTT
CDR3 protein: CASSLVARNTGELFF

clone size: few
V gene: TRBV27
J gene: TRBJ2-1
D gene: NA
CDR3 DNA: TGTGCCAGCAGTCTGACTAGTTCCTACAATGAGCAGTTCTTC
CDR3 protein: CASSLTSSYNEQFF

clone size: NA
V gene: TRBV5-1
J gene: TRBJ2-7
D gene: NA
CDR3 DNA: TGCGCCGGCAGCCTTACAATCTACGAGCAGTACTTC
CDR3 protein: CAGSLTIYEQYF

clone size: few
V gene: TRBV11-2
J gene: TRBJ1-2
D gene: NA
CDR3 DNA: TGTGCCAGCAGCTTAACCCCTCCGGGACGGGGGGATGATGGCTACACCTTC
CDR3 protein: CASSLTPPGRGDDGYTF

clone size: NA
V gene: TRBV10-3
J gene: TRBJ1-1
D gene: TRBD1
CDR3 DNA: TGTGCCATCAGTGAGTCCGGACAGGGAGGAGTAGCTTTCTTT
CDR3 protein: CAISESGQGGVAFF

clone size: NA
V gene: TRBV27
J gene: TRBJ1-6
D gene: NA
CDR3 DNA: TGTGCCAGCAGTCCAACAGTTTATAATTCACCCCTCCACTTT
CDR3 protein: CASSPTVYNSPLHF

clone size: few
V gene: TRBV29-1
J gene: TRBJ2-1
D gene: NA
CDR3 DNA: TGCAGCGTCCCCGGGGTGAATGAGCAGTTCTTC
CDR3 protein: CSVPGVNEQFF

clone size: NA
V gene: TRBV7-9
J gene: TRBJ1-3
D gene: NA
CDR3 DNA: TGTGCCAGCAGCTTAGTAGTGGAAAACACCATATATTTT
CDR3 protein: CASSLVVENTIYF

clone size: NA
V gene: TRBV13
J gene: TRBJ2-3
D gene: TRBD2
CDR3 DNA: TGTGCCAGCAGCTTGAGTAGCGGGGGGGTGGATACGCAGTATTTT
CDR3 protein: CASSLSSGGVDTQYF

clone size: NA
V gene: TRBV10-3
J gene: TRBJ2-1
D gene: NA
CDR3 DNA: TGTGCCATCGAGAGCTCCTACAATGAGCAGTTCTTC
CDR3 protein: CAIESSYNEQFF

clone size: NA
V gene: TRBV9
J gene: TRBJ2-7
D gene: NA
CDR3 DNA: TGTGCCAGCAGCGTAGCAGGGGTACCCTACGAGCAGTACTTC
CDR3 protein: CASSVAGVPYEQYF

clone size: few
V gene: TRBV7-2
J gene: TRBJ1-2
D gene: NA
CDR3 DNA: TGTGCCAGCAGCATTTGGGGCCAGGGGACTAACTATGGCTACACCTTC
CDR3 protein: CASSIWGQGTNYGYTF

clone size: NA
V gene: TRBV19
J gene: TRBJ1-5
D gene: NA
CDR3 DNA: TGTGCCAGTAGTATCCGGGATAGCAATCAGCCCCAGCATTTT
CDR3 protein: CASSIRDSNQPQHF

clone size: NA
V gene: TRBV9
J gene: TRBJ1-4
D gene: NA
CDR3 DNA: TGTGCCAGCAGCGAAGACGATGAAAAACTGTTTTTT
CDR3 protein: CASSEDDEKLFF

clone size: NA
V gene: TRBV5-1
J gene: TRBJ2-7
D gene: TRBD1
CDR3 DNA: TGCGCCAGCAGCTTTGGGACAGGGGAGTCGAACGAGCAGTACTTC
CDR3 protein: CASSFGTGESNEQYF

clone size: NA
V gene: TRBV5-6
J gene: TRBJ2-1
D gene: NA
CDR3 DNA: TGTGCCAGCAGCTTGTGGGGGGCCTACAATGAGCAGTTCTTC
CDR3 protein: CASSLWGAYNEQFF

clone size: few
V gene: TRBV6-5
J gene: TRBJ1-1
D gene: NA
CDR3 DNA: TGTGCCAGCAGTTACTCGAGAGGGGTGAACACTGAAGCTTTCTTT
CDR3 protein: CASSYSRGVNTEAFF

clone size: few
V gene: TRBV13
J gene: TRBJ2-5
D gene: TRBD1
CDR3 DNA: TGTGCCAGCAGCCTGGGACAGGGGACCCAAGAGACCCAGTACTTC
CDR3 protein: CASSLGQGTQETQYF

clone size: NA
V gene: TRBV15
J gene: TRBJ2-7
D gene: NA
CDR3 DNA: TGTGCCACCTCCCCGGCGGACGGTGCTTTCCACGAGCAGTACTTC
CDR3 protein: CATSPADGAFHEQYF

clone size: NA
V gene: TRBV29-1
J gene: TRBJ1-4
D gene: NA
CDR3 DNA: TGCAGCGTTTTACCGACGGAGGGGGAAAAACTGTTTTTT
CDR3 protein: CSVLPTEGEKLFF

clone size: NA
V gene: TRBV30
J gene: TRBJ2-5
D gene: TRBD2
CDR3 DNA: TGTGCCTGGAGTCGGGGGTCGGGGGGCCAAGAGACCCAGTACTTC
CDR3 protein: CAWSRGSGGQETQYF

clone size: once
V gene: TRBV5-6
J gene: TRBJ2-7
D gene: NA
CDR3 DNA: TGTGCCAGCAGCTTGGGGGGCTCCTCCTACGAGCAGTACTTC
CDR3 protein: CASSLGGSSYEQYF

clone size: NA
V gene: TRBV29-1
J gene: TRBJ1-2
D gene: NA
CDR3 DNA: TGCAGCGTGGAAGGGGCATATGGCTACACCTTC
CDR3 protein: CSVEGAYGYTF

clone size: NA
V gene: TRBV5-1
J gene: TRBJ2-1
D gene: NA
CDR3 DNA: TGCGCCAGCAGCTTGTCCAGGGGCACTTTTAATGAGCAGTTCTTC
CDR3 protein: CASSLSRGTFNEQFF

clone size: NA
V gene: TRBV6-5
J gene: TRBJ2-3
D gene: NA
CDR3 DNA: TGTGCCAGCAGTTCCGGGACCTGGGGACCAGATACGCAGTATTTT
CDR3 protein: CASSSGTWGPDTQYF

clone size: NA
V gene: TRBV7-9
J gene: TRBJ2-7
D gene: TRBD1
CDR3 DNA: TGTGCCAGCAGTCCCGGGACAGGGGCCAACGAGCAGTACTTC
CDR3 protein: CASSPGTGANEQYF

clone size: NA
V gene: TRBV29-1
J gene: TRBJ1-2
D gene: NA
CDR3 DNA: TGCAGCGTTGTTTCGGGATATGGCTACACCTTC
CDR3 protein: CSVVSGYGYTF

clone size: NA
V gene: TRBV30
J gene: TRBJ2-1
D gene: NA
CDR3 DNA: TGTGCCTGGAGTGTACTAGGCAGGGCCAATGAGCAGTTCTTC
CDR3 protein: CAWSVLGRANEQFF

clone size: NA
V gene: TRBV10-3
J gene: TRBJ1-2
D gene: NA
CDR3 DNA: TGTGCCATCAGTGAGTCGGGGACGGACCTAGGCTACACCTTC
CDR3 protein: CAISESGTDLGYTF

clone size: NA
V gene: TRBV7-9
J gene: TRBJ1-2
D gene: NA
CDR3 DNA: TGTGCCAGCAGCCGCTATGGACCGCTGGGAGGGGATGGCTACACCTTC
CDR3 protein: CASSRYGPLGGDGYTF

clone size: NA
V gene: TRBV4-1
J gene: TRBJ2-3
D gene: NA
CDR3 DNA: TGCGCCAGCAGCCACCTTCTCAGCACAGATACGCAGTATTTT
CDR3 protein: CASSHLLSTDTQYF

clone size: once
V gene: TRBV4-3
J gene: TRBJ2-6
D gene: NA
CDR3 DNA: TGCGCCAGCAGCCAAGACCTGGGCATCGGGGCCAACGTCCTGACTTTC
CDR3 protein: CASSQDLGIGANVLTF

clone size: few
V gene: TRBV29-1
J gene: TRBJ2-1
D gene: NA
CDR3 DNA: TGCAGCGTTGAGGAATTTGAGCAGTTCTTC
CDR3 protein: CSVEEFEQFF

clone size: NA
V gene: TRBV30
J gene: TRBJ1-2
D gene: NA
CDR3 DNA: TGTGCCTGGACTGGCTTTCCCACTTATGGCTACACCTTC
CDR3 protein: CAWTGFPTYGYTF

clone size: NA
V gene: TRBV30
J gene: TRBJ1-2
D gene: NA
CDR3 DNA: TGTGCCTCTGACCGGAGCTATGGCTACACCTTC
CDR3 protein: CASDRSYGYTF

clone size: NA
V gene: TRBV7-2
J gene: TRBJ2-7
D gene: TRBD2
CDR3 DNA: TGTGCCAGCAGCTTAGATCTAGTGGGACTAGCGAGCGAGCAGTACTTC
CDR3 protein: CASSLDLVGLASEQYF

clone size: NA
V gene: TRBV5-6
J gene: TRBJ2-7
D gene: NA
CDR3 DNA: TGTGCCAGCAGCTTGATACGTGGAGGCGAGCAGTACTTC
CDR3 protein: CASSLIRGGEQYF

clone size: NA
V gene: TRBV5-4
J gene: TRBJ1-2
D gene: NA
CDR3 DNA: TGTGCCAGCAGCTTCTGGGGAGGGAACTATGGCTACACCTTC
CDR3 protein: CASSFWGGNYGYTF

clone size: few
V gene: TRBV5-6
J gene: TRBJ1-3
D gene: NA
CDR3 DNA: TGTGCCAGCACCTCGGATGGAAACACCATATATTTT
CDR3 protein: CASTSDGNTIYF

clone size: NA
V gene: TRBV30
J gene: TRBJ2-2
D gene: TRBD1
CDR3 DNA: TGTGCCTGGGAAACAGGGGGCATTGCCGGGGAGCTGTTTTTT
CDR3 protein: CAWETGGIAGELFF

clone size: few
V gene: TRBV7-9
J gene: TRBJ2-7
D gene: NA
CDR3 DNA: TGTGCCAGCAGCTTAGTCGGGACGACACCCTACGAGCAGTACTTC
CDR3 protein: CASSLVGTTPYEQYF

clone size: NA
V gene: TRBV7-6
J gene: TRBJ2-7
D gene: NA
CDR3 DNA: TGTGCCAGCAGCTTAGGCCGGGAGACCCTCTACGAGCAGTACTTC
CDR3 protein: CASSLGRETLYEQYF